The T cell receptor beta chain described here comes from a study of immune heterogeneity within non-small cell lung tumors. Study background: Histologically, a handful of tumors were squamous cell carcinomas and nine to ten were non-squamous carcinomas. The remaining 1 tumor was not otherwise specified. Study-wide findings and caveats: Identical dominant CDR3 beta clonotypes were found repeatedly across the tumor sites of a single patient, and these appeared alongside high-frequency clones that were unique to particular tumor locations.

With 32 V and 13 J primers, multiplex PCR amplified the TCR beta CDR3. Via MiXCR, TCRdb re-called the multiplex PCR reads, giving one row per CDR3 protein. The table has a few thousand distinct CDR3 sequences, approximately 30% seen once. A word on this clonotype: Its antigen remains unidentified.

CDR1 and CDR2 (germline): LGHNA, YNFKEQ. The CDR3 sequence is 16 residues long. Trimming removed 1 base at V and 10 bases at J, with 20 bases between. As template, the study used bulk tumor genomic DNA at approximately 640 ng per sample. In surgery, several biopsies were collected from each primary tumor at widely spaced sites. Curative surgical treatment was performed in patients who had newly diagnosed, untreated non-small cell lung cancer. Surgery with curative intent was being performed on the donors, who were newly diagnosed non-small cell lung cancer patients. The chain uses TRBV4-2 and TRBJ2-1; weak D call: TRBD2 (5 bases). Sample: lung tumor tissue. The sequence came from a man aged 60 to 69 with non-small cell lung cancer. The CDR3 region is CASSQVDSPILKEQFF. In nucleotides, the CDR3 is TGTGCCAGCAGCCAAGTGGACTCTCCCATCCTTAAGGAGCAGTTCTTC.